In its sample, the clone carrying this TCR beta chain was seen many times. The V gene's germline CDR1 is MNHEY and CDR2 SMNVEV (reference sequence). V was shortened by 3 bases and J by 0 bases, with 10 bases between the two germline ends. The CDR3 loop spans 15 amino acids. The sample belongs to a study of blood T cell repertoires in COVID-19. Study-wide background: Donors in the United States, Italy and Spain gave samples during acute or convalescent COVID-19. T cells, B-cell-depleted T cells, or PBMCs supplied cDNA or gDNA.

Here immunoSEQ multiplex PCR was the method, and the copy in TCRdb shows in-frame clones only, minus some. The data contain around 92,000 clones, about 86% of them singletons. The TCR comes from a woman between 55 and 75 years old in a cohort sampled during active or convalescent COVID-19. The chain carries TRBV27 and TRBJ2-3; maybe TRBD2 (5 bases). Sequencing input: peripheral blood. The CDR3 here is CASSFRGRSTDTQYF. In DNA, the CDR3 is TGTGCCAGCAGTTTTCGAGGGCGGAGCACAGATACGCAGTATTTT.